The present entry profiles one T cell receptor (beta chain) with its context. The entry originates in a study of CD8 T cells in Susac syndrome. The RNA input was roughly 0.45 to 1 ug, and it was reverse transcribed with random hexamers. TCRdb used MiXCR to reprocess the immunoSEQ multiplex PCR reads, holding one entry per CDR3 protein. The repertoire has about 190,000 distinct CDR3 sequences, roughly 95% of them found once; the top ten carry around 0.1%. Germline lookup yields CDR1 SQVTM and CDR2 ANQGSEA. There are 14 residues in the CDR3. Trimming cost V 3 bases and J 1 base; bases outside gene matches: 3.

The TCR comes from a human donor with Susac syndrome. The rearrangement links TRBV29-1 to TRBJ1-1, with 9 bases lining up with TRBD1. Material: CD4+ T cells from PBMCs. CDR3 nucleotide sequence: TGCAGCGTTGATAAGGACAGGGGGAACACTGAAGCTTTCTTT. This translates into CSVDKDRGNTEAFF.